This TCR beta chain was identified during a study of control samples from healthy donors and cancer patients (TCRdb year 2020). From its cysteine to its phenylalanine, the CDR3 spans 13 amino acids. The kept DNA is CDR3 alone, 39 bases in frame from the first base. V loses 3 bases of germline sequence and J loses 2 bases, and the interval between the two ends is 8 bases. Taken from the germline V gene, the CDR1 and CDR2 loops are SGHRS and YFSETQ. Concerning this clone itself: Its cognate antigen has yet to be identified. The record has no base qualities; no much larger clone is one base away.

Libraries were prepared through the immunoSEQ multiplex PCR assay. Not all clones reach the TCRdb copy of this immuneACCESS table, which keeps in-frame sequences only. Checked studies attribute under half of the gap to unresolved V genes and leave the rest unexplained. The sample records roughly 30,000 clones, roughly 85% of which are singletons. Jointly, the top ten make up about 3.8% of the sample. This receptor chain uses TRBV5-1 and TRBJ2-5; the D gene assignment is ambiguous. Sample: formalin-fixed, paraffin-embedded tissue. The clonotype comes from a female donor with melanoma. The DNA is TGCGCCAGCAGCTCCGGGTCTCAAGAGACCCAGTACTTC. Translated, this is CASSSGSQETQYF.